The 31 T cell receptor beta chains below all came from one sample that was sequenced in a study of T cell responses to AZD1222 COVID-19 vaccine. Generated by immunoSEQ multiplex PCR, the TCRdb table keeps only in-frame clones and is missing some. The sample has about 120,000 clones; about nine tenths are singletons. Sequenced material: peripheral blood, taken 28 days after the second AZD1222 dose. The receptors derive from an adult who received the AZD1222 COVID-19 vaccine.

The V call is TRBV7-2, the J call TRBJ2-7; 8 bases fit TRBD2. The CDR3 is made up of 16 amino acids. Losses at the gene ends were 4 bases for V and 2 bases for J; bases not matched to a gene: 10. CDR1 is SGHTA, CDR2 FQGNSA, per germline. For the CDR3, the DNA is TGTGCCAGCAGCTCACTAAGCGGGGGCTGGGCCTACGAGCAGTACTTC. Translating gives CASSSLSGGWAYEQYF.

The chain uses TRBV27 and TRBJ2-2; D is uncertain. The CDR3 spans 12 residues. Germline V gene lookup returns CDR1 MNHEY and CDR2 SMNVEV (reference sequence). V gave up 2 bases and J gave up 7 bases, with 5 bases separating them. CDR3 amino acids: CASSLSHGELFF. The DNA of the CDR3 is TGTGCCAGCAGTTTAAGTCACGGGGAGCTGTTTTTT.

This clone was counted only a few times. The gene calls are TRBV9 and TRBJ2-3, with 8 bases matching TRBD2. J lost 3 bases, V lost 4 bases, and 4 bases had no gene match. The CDR3 contains 14 residues. Per germline, CDR1 SGDLS and CDR2 YYNGEE. This CDR3 reads CASSRGGRTDTQYF. The CDR3, as DNA: TGTGCCAGCAGCCGGGGGGGCAGGACAGATACGCAGTATTTT.

The chain has TRBV5-1 and TRBJ2-5; 12 bases match TRBD2. V was pared by 0 bases and J by 5 bases, with 5 bases of the junction left unmatched. The CDR3 length is 16 residues. The V gene's germline CDR1 is SGHRS and CDR2 YFSETQ. CDR3 nucleotide sequence: TGCGCCAGCAGCTTGGCCCTAGCGGGGGGGCTCGAGACCCAGTACTTC. This gives the protein CASSLALAGGLETQYF.

This chain links TRBV10-3 with TRBJ2-7; the D is unclear. Germline lookup yields CDR1 ENHRY and CDR2 SYGVKD. Trimming stripped 3 bases from V and 0 bases from J, with 9 bases between. This CDR3 contains 14 residues. The CDR3 reads CAISDYQSSYEQYF. DNA of the CDR3: TGTGCCATCAGTGACTACCAGAGCTCCTACGAGCAGTACTTC.

The chain couples TRBV15 to TRBJ2-5, with 7 bases that match TRBD2. The germline V gene encodes CDR1 LNHNV and CDR2 YYDKDF (reference sequence). Losses at the gene ends were 0 bases for V and 5 bases for J; bases not matched to a gene: 9. The CDR3 has 16 amino acids. In DNA, the CDR3 is TGTGCCACCAGCAGAGATCTGGGGGGGTTTAAGGAGACCCAGTACTTC. Encoded protein: CATSRDLGGFKETQYF.

This clone was found a few times. V is TRBV6-2 or TRBV6-3 and J is TRBJ2-5; D uncertain. The CDR3 length is 15 residues. CDR1 MNHEY and CDR2 SVGEGT come from the germline V gene. With 5 bases removed from V and 5 bases from J, the gap between germline ends came to 18 bases. This CDR3 is CASSTPGVGLETQYF. Here the CDR3 DNA reads TGTGCCAGCAGTACCCCCGGCGTTGGTCTCGAGACCCAGTACTTC.

The chain joins TRBV6-5 to TRBJ2-3, with 7 bases that match TRBD1. The CDR3 runs to 15 residues. The J segment lost 5 bases and the V segment lost 6 bases, leaving 11 bases of the junction unmatched. Germline CDR1 MNHEY, CDR2 SVGAGI. The CDR3 sequence: CASSNWTGWGDTQYF. CDR3 nucleotide sequence: TGTGCCAGCAGCAACTGGACAGGTTGGGGAGATACGCAGTATTTT.

This sequence joins TRBV30 and TRBJ2-7, with TRBD1 matching over 9 bases. This CDR3 contains 12 residues. Germline lookup yields CDR1 GTSNPN and CDR2 SVGIG (reference sequence). The junction had 4 bases not matched to a gene; V was cut back by 5 bases and J by 5 bases. In DNA form, the CDR3 reads TGTGCCTGGGGGACAGGGTTAAACGAGCAGTACTTC. It is translated as CAWGTGLNEQYF.

V is TRBV9 and J is TRBJ1-2; 8 nucleotides match TRBD1. CDR3 length: 15 amino acids. Germline V gene sequence: CDR1 SGDLS, CDR2 YYNGEE. J gave up 4 bases and V 2 bases, and 7 bases lay outside the gene matches. CDR3 sequence: CASSVAGGPVYGYTF. CDR3 in DNA: TGTGCCAGCAGCGTCGCAGGGGGCCCGGTCTATGGCTACACCTTC.

The gene calls are TRBV13 and TRBJ1-2; possibly TRBD1 for D (5 bases). The CDR3 covers 15 residues. Trimming pared 0 bases from V and 2 bases from J, leaving 10 bases between. Germline V gene data show CDR1 as PRHDT and CDR2 as FYEKMQ (reference sequence). The CDR3 spells CASSLGGTGNYGYTF. Written as DNA, the CDR3 is TGTGCCAGCAGCTTAGGGGGGACGGGCAACTATGGCTACACCTTC.

This chain uses TRBV2 with TRBJ1-3, with D hard to call. The V end was cut by 5 bases, the J end by 0 bases, with 11 bases between. Germline CDR1 is SNHLY and CDR2 is FYNNEI. The CDR3 is made up of 15 amino acids. The CDR3 DNA reads TGTGCCAGCAGTACGGTCCTCTCCTCTGGAAACACCATATATTTT. It yields the protein CASSTVLSSGNTIYF.

This sequence joins TRBV30 and TRBJ1-3, with D unclear. V lost 8 bases and J lost 1, with 6 bases in between. CDR1 is GTSNPN and CDR2 is SVGIG in the germline V gene (reference sequence). There are 11 residues in the CDR3. The CDR3 nucleotides are TGTGCCCGGTTTTCTGGAAACACCATATATTTT. Amino acid sequence: CARFSGNTIYF. Full variable domain (remainder filled in from reference TRBV30 and TRBJ1-3): SQTIHQWPATLVQPVGSPLSLECTVEGTSNPNLYWYRQAAGRGLQLLFYSVGIGQISSEVPQNLSASRPQDRQFILSSKKLLLSDSGFYLCARFSGNTIYFGEGSWLTVV.

The chain has TRBV9 and TRBJ1-2; D not resolved. Germline V gene data show CDR1 as SGDLS and CDR2 as YYNGEE. V was clipped by 4 bases and J by 0 bases, with 13 bases between them. The CDR3 sequence is 15 residues long. The CDR3 DNA reads as TGTGCCAGCAGCCCCCTCGAGGGCTCTAACTATGGCTACACCTTC. Its translation is CASSPLEGSNYGYTF.

This CDR3 is CASSDRGYGLNEQFF. CDR3 in DNA: TGTGCCAGCAGCGACAGGGGTTATGGCCTTAATGAGCAGTTCTTC. This chain uses TRBV2 with TRBJ2-1; 8 bases are a match to TRBD1. Trimming took 6 bases from V and 7 from J; bases not matched to a gene: 11. This CDR3 has 15 residues. Germline CDR1 SNHLY, CDR2 FYNNEI.

This clone was seen more than once but under ten times. The J gene is TRBJ1-1, the V gene TRBV11-2, with no clear D. Trimming took 5 bases from V and 0 from J, leaving 16 bases between them. The CDR3 runs to 16 residues. Germline lookup yields CDR1 SGHAT and CDR2 FQNNGV. The CDR3 spells CASSPLVVTMNTEAFF. The CDR3 nucleotides are TGTGCCAGCAGCCCCCTGGTCGTAACTATGAACACTGAAGCTTTCTTT. The entire variable domain, with the rest obtained from reference TRBV11-2 and TRBJ1-1, is as follows: EAGVAQSPRYKIIEKRQSVAFWCNPISGHATLYWYQQILGQGPKLLIQFQNNGVVDDSQLPKDRFSAERLKGVDSTLKIQPAKLEDSAVYLCASSPLVVTMNTEAFFGQGTRLTVV.

The chain recombines TRBV7-2 with TRBJ1-6, with D perhaps TRBD1 (5 bases). The germline V gene has CDR1 SGHTA and CDR2 FQGNSA. V lost 2 bases, J lost 4 bases, and 12 bases lay in between. The CDR3 has 16 amino acids. For the CDR3, the DNA is TGTGCCAGCAGCTTAAGGGCAGGGAGGTATAATTCACCCCTCCACTTT. Its protein is CASSLRAGRYNSPLHF.

The chain couples TRBV10-3 to TRBJ2-6; TRBD1 agrees at 7 bases. CDR1 and CDR2 (germline): ENHRY, SYGVKD. The CDR3 runs 18 residues. V lost 7 bases to trimming and J lost 6 bases; unmatched junction nucleotides: 18. CDR3: CAIKPSGSGGIKANVLTF. The CDR3 nucleotides are TGTGCCATCAAGCCCTCAGGCTCAGGGGGTATAAAGGCCAACGTCCTGACTTTC.

The genes are TRBV30 and TRBJ1-2, with D possibly being TRBD1 (5 bases). Germline CDR1 GTSNPN, CDR2 SVGIG (reference sequence). The CDR3 loop spans 15 amino acids. The ends were cut back, 3 bases at V and 4 bases at J, with 18 bases in the middle. The CDR3 spells CAWSRDRIRSYGYTF. In DNA form, the CDR3 reads TGTGCCTGGAGCCGGGACCGGATAAGATCCTATGGCTACACCTTC.

This clone was detected only a few times. The chain has TRBV7-2 and TRBJ2-2, with 7 bases fitting TRBD2. CDR1 and CDR2 from the germline V gene are SGHTA and FQGNSA. V trimming: 3 bases; J trimming: 4 bases; junction bases outside the gene matches: 5. The CDR3 runs to 15 residues. The chain's CDR3 is CASSFPWEGTGELFF. The CDR3 bases are TGTGCCAGCAGCTTTCCCTGGGAGGGCACCGGGGAGCTGTTTTTT. Looking up the rest from reference TRBV7-2 and TRBJ2-2 gives the full variable domain: GAGVSQSPSNKVTEKGKDVELRCDPISGHTALYWYRQSLGQGLEFLIYFQGNSAPDKSGLPSDRFSAERTGGSVSTLTIQRTQQEDSAVYLCASSFPWEGTGELFFGEGSRLTVL.

Concerning this clone itself: Compared with germline, one end of the junction differs, possibly owing to a read error. The chain uses TRBV27 and TRBJ1-2; the match to TRBD1 covers 7 bases. The CDR3 runs to 12 residues. CDR1 MNHEY and CDR2 SMNVEV come from the germline V gene (reference sequence). CDR3 residues: CASSFRQGPLIF. The CDR3 DNA is TGTGCCAGCAGTTTCCGACAGGGTCCTTTAATCTTC.

The chain carries TRBV9 and TRBJ2-3; 7 bases match TRBD1. CDR1 is SGDLS and CDR2 is YYNGEE in the germline V gene. V shed 0 bases and J 10 bases; nucleotides not matched to a gene: 5. This CDR3 spans 13 amino acids. The CDR3 sequence is CASSVARQGAQYF. CDR3 coding DNA: TGTGCCAGCAGCGTAGCAAGACAGGGTGCGCAGTATTTT.

This chain's CDR3 is CATRDRGEKLFF. In nucleotides, the CDR3 is TGTGCCACCCGGGACAGGGGGGAAAAACTGTTTTTT. The rearrangement joins TRBV19 to TRBJ1-4; 11 positions match TRBD1. The ends lost 10 bases at V and 8 bases at J; junction bases unmatched: 3. Per germline, CDR1 LNHDA and CDR2 SQIVND (reference sequence). The CDR3 runs to 12 residues.

The chain employs TRBV19 and TRBJ2-7, with a weak D call TRBD1 (6 bases). The CDR3 contains 11 residues. Germline V lookup: CDR1 LNHDA, CDR2 SQIVND (reference sequence). V lost 8 bases and J lost 7, with 12 bases in between. The CDR3 bases are TGTGCCAGTGTACAGGGTGGGGAGCAGTACTTC. Protein: CASVQGGEQYF.

The CDR3: CAWSVFGETQYF. The CDR3 bases are TGTGCCTGGAGTGTATTTGGGGAGACCCAGTACTTC. V usage is TRBV30 and J usage is TRBJ2-5; the D is unclear. Germline CDR1 reads GTSNPN; CDR2 reads SVGIG (reference sequence). Trimming took 0 bases from V and 5 from J, leaving 7 bases between them. This CDR3 contains 12 residues.

The chain recombines TRBV2 with TRBJ2-5; D is uncertain. The ends were cut back, 7 bases at V and 5 bases at J, with 20 bases in the middle. CDR1 and CDR2 (germline): SNHLY, FYNNEI. The CDR3 totals 15 residues. CDR3 in DNA: TGTGCCAGCACACGCCAGAGTAGTGAGTCGGAGACCCAGTACTTC. Residues: CASTRQSSESETQYF.

V gene TRBV18 combines with J gene TRBJ1-1, with 10 bases lining up with TRBD1. Germline V gives CDR1 KGHSH, CDR2 LQKENI. CDR3 length: 14 residues. The ends lost 3 bases at V and 4 bases at J; junction bases unmatched: 2. CDR3: CASSPGQGSTEAFF. CDR3 DNA: TGTGCCAGCTCACCGGGACAGGGGAGCACTGAAGCTTTCTTT.

This CDR3 is CASSPGSTNPQFF. CDR3 DNA sequence: TGTGCCAGCTCACCGGGATCGACCAACCCACAGTTCTTC. The rearrangement joins TRBV18 to TRBJ2-1, with no clear D. CDR3 length: 13 residues. With 3 bases removed from V and 13 bases from J, the gap between germline ends came to 16 bases. Per the germline V gene, CDR1 is KGHSH and CDR2 is LQKENI.

The chain links TRBV19 to TRBJ2-1; 9 positions agree with TRBD1. The CDR3 has 13 amino acids. Germline V gene sequence: CDR1 LNHDA, CDR2 SQIVND (reference sequence). Trimming at V came to 9 bases and at J to 6 bases, leaving 6 bases not matched to a gene. The CDR3 DNA is TGTGCCAGACTAGGACAGGGGCTCAATGAGCAGTTCTTC. This gives the protein CARLGQGLNEQFF.

The chain carries TRBV7-2 and TRBJ2-7; 9 bases match TRBD1. J was trimmed by 2 bases and V by 1 base; bases with no gene match: 12. Germline CDR1 and CDR2: SGHTA and FQGNSA. This CDR3 has 18 amino acids. CDR3 sequence: CASSLVPPGQGSPYEQYF. In DNA form, the CDR3 reads TGTGCCAGCAGCTTAGTTCCCCCGGGACAGGGATCTCCCTACGAGCAGTACTTC.

CDR3 in amino acids: CATSSRLAGGTDTQYF. The CDR3 nucleotides read TGTGCCACCAGCAGCCGATTAGCGGGGGGCACAGATACGCAGTATTTT. V and J are TRBV15 and TRBJ2-3, with TRBD2 matching over 9 bases. The CDR3 is 16 residues long. The germline gives CDR1 LNHNV, CDR2 YYDKDF (reference sequence). Trimming cost V 3 bases and J 1 base; bases outside gene matches: 5.